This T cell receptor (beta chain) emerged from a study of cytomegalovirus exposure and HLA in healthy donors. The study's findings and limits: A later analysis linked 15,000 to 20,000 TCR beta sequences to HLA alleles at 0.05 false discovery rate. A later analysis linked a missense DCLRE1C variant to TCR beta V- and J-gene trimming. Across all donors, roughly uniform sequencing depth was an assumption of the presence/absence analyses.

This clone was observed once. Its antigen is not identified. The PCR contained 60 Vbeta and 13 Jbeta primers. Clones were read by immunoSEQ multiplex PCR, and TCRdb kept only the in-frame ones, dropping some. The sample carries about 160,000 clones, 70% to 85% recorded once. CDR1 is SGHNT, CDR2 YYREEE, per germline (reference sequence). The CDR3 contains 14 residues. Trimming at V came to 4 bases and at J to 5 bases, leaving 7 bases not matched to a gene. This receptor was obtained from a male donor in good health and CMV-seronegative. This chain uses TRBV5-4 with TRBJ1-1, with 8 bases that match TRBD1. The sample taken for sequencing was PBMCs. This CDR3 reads CASSVGQGRTEAFF. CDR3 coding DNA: TGTGCCAGCAGCGTCGGACAGGGTCGGACTGAAGCTTTCTTT.